Below are 17 T cell receptor beta chains sequenced from a single sample in a study of T cell changes during pregnancy in multiple sclerosis. Assay: immunoSEQ multiplex PCR; the TCRdb copy retains only in-frame clones and omits some. This table holds more than 55,000 clones, 75% to 95% found once. The sequenced sample was peripheral blood, obtained after pregnancy. The receptors come from a female donor in good health, enrolled as a control in a pregnancy study.

In DNA, the CDR3 is TGCGCCAGCAGCGCTCAGACAGGGAGGACTGAAGCTTTCTTT. Residues: CASSAQTGRTEAFF. The chain combines TRBV5-1 with TRBJ1-1; 7 bases agree with TRBD1. The trim removed 4 bases at V and 5 bases at J, leaving 8 bases unmatched. The CDR3 totals 14 residues. In germline, CDR1 is SGHRS, CDR2 YFSETQ.

V usage is TRBV5-1 and J usage is TRBJ1-4; D might be TRBD1 (5 bases). This CDR3 comprises 15 residues. The V end was cut by 4 bases, the J end by 8 bases, with 18 bases between. Germline lookup yields CDR1 SGHRS and CDR2 YFSETQ. The chain's CDR3 is CASSREPGRDEKLFF. CDR3 DNA: TGCGCCAGCAGCAGAGAGCCAGGGAGGGACGAAAAACTGTTTTTT.

This clone was observed a single time. V is TRBV9 and J is TRBJ1-2, with 8 bases that match TRBD1. The CDR3 sequence is 14 residues long. Trimming removed 0 bases from V and 7 bases from J; junction bases left unmatched: 5. The germline CDR1 and CDR2 sequences are SGDLS and YYNGEE. The chain's CDR3 is CASSVVDTGGGYTF. As DNA, the CDR3 is TGTGCCAGCAGCGTAGTTGATACAGGGGGTGGCTACACCTTC.

This chain connects TRBV6-5 to TRBJ1-2; perhaps TRBD1 as D (6 bases). The germline CDR1 and CDR2 sequences are MNHEY and SVGAGI. This CDR3 is 15 amino acids long. The germline V and J ends were trimmed by 6 bases and 4 bases, with 18 bases remaining between them. CDR3 sequence (DNA): TGTGCCAGCAGGGAGGAGGGGGGGACAACCTATGGCTACACCTTC. Its protein is CASREEGGTTYGYTF.

Only a few counts were recorded for this clone. The chain combines TRBV6-4 with TRBJ2-3; TRBD2 aligns across 12 bases. Germline trimming cut 6 bases from V and 6 bases from J; bases unmatched to any gene: 4. Germline CDR1 and CDR2: MRHNA and SNTAGT. The CDR3 has 14 amino acids. DNA of the CDR3: TGTGCCAGCAGCGGACTAGCGGGGCCGGATACGCAGTATTTT. Its protein is CASSGLAGPDTQYF.

The chain uses TRBV7-9 and TRBJ1-1; D might be TRBD1 (5 bases). Between the trimmed V and J ends, which lost 1 base and 1 base, there was a span of 13 bases. Looked up from germline, CDR1 is SEHNR and CDR2 is FQNEAQ (reference sequence). This CDR3 contains 16 residues. The CDR3 region has the DNA TGTGCCAGCAGCTTAGTCGCGGGACGACCGAACACTGAAGCTTTCTTT. This translates into CASSLVAGRPNTEAFF.

This clone occurred a few times. This chain connects TRBV2 to TRBJ1-1; 8 bases fit TRBD1. Trimming removed 1 base from V and 5 bases from J; junction bases left unmatched: 3. CDR1 is SNHLY, CDR2 FYNNEI, per germline. The CDR3 totals 14 residues. This CDR3 reads CASSEGRGRTEAFF. Written as DNA, the CDR3 is TGTGCCAGCAGTGAAGGCAGGGGGCGGACTGAAGCTTTCTTT.

The genes are TRBV18 and TRBJ1-6; D is perhaps TRBD1 (6 bases). Germline V CDR1 and CDR2: KGHSH, LQKENI. The CDR3 spans 14 residues. V was trimmed by 3 bases and J by 5 bases, leaving 8 bases between them. CDR3 loop: CASSPSGDNSPLHF. CDR3 sequence (DNA): TGTGCCAGCTCACCGTCAGGGGATAATTCACCCCTCCACTTT.

The V call is TRBV15, the J call TRBJ2-1; TRBD1 might be the D (6 bases). The CDR3 covers 14 residues. The germline V gene has CDR1 LNHNV and CDR2 YYDKDF (reference sequence). Trimming removed 3 bases from V and 5 bases from J, with 11 bases in between. CDR3 nucleotides: TGTGCCACCAGCAGGGGGACAACGAACAATGAGCAGTTCTTC. It is translated as CATSRGTTNNEQFF.

As concerns this clone: Germline and junction disagree at one end, which may indicate a read error. V is TRBV9 and J is TRBJ1-2, with a tentative D call TRBD1 (6 bases). Germline CDR1 is SGDLS and CDR2 is YYNGEE. CDR3 length: 12 residues. The CDR3 DNA reads TGTGCCAGCAGCCACCGGGACACGGCGCCAATCTTC. Protein sequence: CASSHRDTAPIF. Full variable domain (missing parts from reference TRBV9 and TRBJ1-2): DSGVTQTPKHLITATGQRVTLRCSPRSGDLSVYWYQQSLDQGLQFLIQYYNGEERAKGNILERFSAQQFPDLHSELNLSSLELGDSALYFCASSHRDTAPIFGSGTRLTVV.

The chain joins TRBV19 to TRBJ2-3; 7 bases are shared with TRBD2. With 2 bases clipped from V and 2 bases from J, the junction kept 13 bases outside the gene matches. CDR1 and CDR2 from the germline V gene are LNHDA and SQIVND (reference sequence). This CDR3 has 18 amino acids. The DNA for the CDR3 is TGTGCCAGTAGTATACTCGCCCCCAGCGGGGCTTCCACAGATACGCAGTATTTT. Translating it yields CASSILAPSGASTDTQYF.

The V and J genes are TRBV11-2 and TRBJ2-3, with no clear D. CDR3 length: 15 residues. Germline CDR1 SGHAT, CDR2 FQNNGV. V shed 5 bases and J shed 0 bases, with 12 bases lying between them. CDR3 nucleotides: TGTGCCAGCAGCGCCTGGCTCTTGAGCACAGATACGCAGTATTTT. It specifies CASSAWLLSTDTQYF.

The rearrangement joins TRBV4-2 to TRBJ2-3; D may be TRBD2 (6 bases). The CDR3 loop spans 18 amino acids. V was pared by 2 bases and J by 3 bases, with 21 bases between. CDR1 is LGHNA and CDR2 is YNFKEQ in the germline V gene. The CDR3 region has the DNA TGTGCCAGCAGCCAAACTACGGGATCGGCGGGGAGAACAGATACGCAGTATTTT. Protein sequence: CASSQTTGSAGRTDTQYF.

The J gene is TRBJ2-6, the V gene TRBV4-3; D possibly corresponds to TRBD1 (5 bases). The CDR3 runs 17 residues. The V gene lost 1 base and the J gene lost 4 bases, with 14 bases spanning the gap. Germline V gene sequence: CDR1 LGHNA, CDR2 YSLEER. This chain's CDR3 is CASSQVFGQTGANVLTF. DNA of the CDR3: TGCGCCAGCAGCCAAGTTTTCGGACAAACAGGGGCCAACGTCCTGACTTTC.

V is TRBV9 and J is TRBJ1-6; D might be TRBD1 (6 bases). Trimming left V 3 bases short and J 7 bases short, with 20 bases between. CDR3 length equals 17 residues. Germline-derived CDR1 and CDR2 are SGDLS and YYNGEE. The CDR3 DNA reads TGTGCCAGCAGCGCGGCCCCCGGACAGAATTCAAATTCACCCCTCCACTTT. Residues: CASSAAPGQNSNSPLHF.

The chain is built from TRBV6-5 and TRBJ1-4; 10 nucleotides line up with TRBD1. Germline V CDR1 and CDR2: MNHEY, SVGAGI. The CDR3 is made up of 13 amino acids. Unmatched junction bases numbered 3, after V lost 6 bases and J lost 8 bases. The DNA of the CDR3 is TGTGCCAGCAGGACAGGGGGCAGGGAAAAACTGTTTTTT. Protein product: CASRTGGREKLFF.

The table lists this clone with a count of one. V gene TRBV7-2 combines with J gene TRBJ2-6, with D tentatively TRBD1 (5 bases). V lost 3 bases and J 2 bases, leaving 8 bases between the germline ends. Germline assignment: CDR1 SGHTA and CDR2 FQGNSA. The CDR3 has 15 residues. This CDR3 reads CASSFRVAGANVLTF. The DNA for the CDR3 is TGTGCCAGCAGCTTCAGGGTGGCTGGGGCCAACGTCCTGACTTTC.